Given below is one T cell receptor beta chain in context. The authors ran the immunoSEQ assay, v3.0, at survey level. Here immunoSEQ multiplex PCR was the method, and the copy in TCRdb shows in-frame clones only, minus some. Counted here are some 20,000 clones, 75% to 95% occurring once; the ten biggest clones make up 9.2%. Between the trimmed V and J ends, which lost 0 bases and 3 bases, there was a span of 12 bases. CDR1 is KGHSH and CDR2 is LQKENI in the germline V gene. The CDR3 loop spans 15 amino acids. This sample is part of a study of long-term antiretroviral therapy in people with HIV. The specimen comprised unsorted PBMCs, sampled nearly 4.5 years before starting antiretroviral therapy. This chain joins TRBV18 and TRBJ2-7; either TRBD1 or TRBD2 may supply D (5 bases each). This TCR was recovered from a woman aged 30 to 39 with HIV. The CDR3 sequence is CASSPPSGRNYEQYF. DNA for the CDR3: TGTGCCAGCTCACCACCGTCAGGGAGAAACTACGAGCAGTACTTC.